This is a list of T cell receptor beta chains from one sample in a study of blood T cell repertoires in COVID-19. The assay was immunoSEQ multiplex PCR, and TCRdb's table has in-frame clones only and misses some. The table lists under 250,000 clones, around 86% of them singletons. The sequenced material came from PBMCs or T cells enriched from blood (not recorded which). These TCRs come from a woman between 50 and 59 years old with acute COVID-19. Both conserved end residues are part of each CDR3. D genes are given only for firm matches. Some rows mark clone size as missing; the rest say once, few, many or name a class of expanded clone.

j_call | clone_size | v_call | d_call | cdr3_nt | cdr3_aa
TRBJ1-4 | few | TRBV25-1 | . | TGTGCCAGCAGTGAATATTATAATGAAAAACTGTTTTTT | CASSEYYNEKLFF
TRBJ2-5 | . | TRBV6-1 | . | TGTGCCAGCAGTGAACCTGAATTCTCCGGGTCTAAGTCCCAAGAGACCCAGTACTTC | CASSEPEFSGSKSQETQYF
TRBJ2-7 | . | TRBV6-2/TRBV6-3 | TRBD1 | TGTGCCAGCAGTGACCGGGACAGGGGAGGGGAGCAGTACTTC | CASSDRDRGGEQYF
TRBJ1-4 | . | TRBV6-5 | TRBD1 | TGTGCCAGCAGGCGACAGGGGCTAGAAAAACTGTTTTTT | CASRRQGLEKLFF
TRBJ1-3 | . | TRBV28 | . | TGTGCCAGCAGTTTATTGAAGAGCTCTGGAAACACCATATATTTT | CASSLLKSSGNTIYF
TRBJ1-1 | . | TRBV6-2/TRBV6-3 | . | TGTGCCAGCAGTGCAGACCGGGTCGGGGGAGCTTTCTTT | CASSADRVGGAFF
TRBJ2-2 | . | TRBV29-1 | TRBD1 | TGCAGCGTAGAACCCGGACAGGGTAGGACCGGGGAGCTGTTTTTT | CSVEPGQGRTGELFF
TRBJ1-5 | . | TRBV18 | TRBD1 | TGTGCCAGCTCACGACAGGGGGCCTTAAATCAGCCCCAGCATTTT | CASSRQGALNQPQHF
TRBJ2-1 | . | TRBV7-2 | TRBD1 | TGTGCCAGCAGCTACACACTGACAGGGACCTACAATGAGCAGTTCTTC | CASSYTLTGTYNEQFF
TRBJ2-3 | . | TRBV18 | TRBD2 | TGTGCCAGCTCACCCCGGATAGCGGGAGTATCGGATACGCAGTATTTT | CASSPRIAGVSDTQYF
TRBJ2-1 | . | TRBV11-3 | . | TGTGCCAGCAGCTCCCGGTTAAATGAGCAGTTCTTC | CASSSRLNEQFF
TRBJ1-4 | . | TRBV5-1 | . | TGCGCCAGCAGCACGGGGTCGGCTAATGAAAAACTGTTTTTT | CASSTGSANEKLFF
TRBJ2-3 | . | TRBV6-6 | . | TGTGCCAGCAGTTTCGCGAAGAGCACAGATACGCAGTATTTT | CASSFAKSTDTQYF
TRBJ1-2 | . | TRBV3-1/TRBV3-2 | . | TGTGCCAGCAGCCACTATAGGAGGGATGGCTACACCTTC | CASSHYRRDGYTF
TRBJ2-1 | . | TRBV28 | . | TGTGCCAGCATCGAGGCCGGTGAGCAGTTCTTC | CASIEAGEQFF
TRBJ2-5 | once | TRBV29-1 | . | TGCAGCGTTTATCGGGAGACCCAGTACTTC | CSVYRETQYF
TRBJ1-6 | . | TRBV7-9 | . | TGTGCCAGCCGGGATCGCGATTCACCCCTCCACTTT | CASRDRDSPLHF
TRBJ2-7 | . | TRBV9 | TRBD1 | TGTGCCAGCAGCGCAGGACAGGCTTACGAGCAGTACTTC | CASSAGQAYEQYF
TRBJ2-2 | once | TRBV13 | TRBD2 | TGTGCCAGCAGCTCCGCGGGGCGGGGGGCCGGGGAGCTGTTTTTT | CASSSAGRGAGELFF
TRBJ2-1 | . | TRBV6-1 | TRBD2 | TGTGCCAGCAGTGAAGGCGTGGGACTAGTTGGAAATGAGCAGTTCTTC | CASSEGVGLVGNEQFF
TRBJ2-1 | few | TRBV4-1 | TRBD2 | TGCGCCAGCAGCCTAGGACTAGCGGGGGGGCAACGACAACAGTTCTTC | CASSLGLAGGQRQQFF
TRBJ1-2 | . | TRBV28 | . | TGTGCCAGCAGTCCGACAGTGGGTGGCTACACCTTC | CASSPTVGGYTF
TRBJ2-7 | once | TRBV5-4 | TRBD1 | TGTGCCACCAGAGGCAGGGGGAACGAGCAGTACTTC | CATRGRGNEQYF
TRBJ1-2 | . | TRBV28 | TRBD1 | TGTGCCAGCAGTTCAACAGGGGGCGCATATGGCTACACCTTC | CASSSTGGAYGYTF
TRBJ2-2 | . | TRBV19 | TRBD2 | TGTGCCAGTAATCCACTGACTAGCGGGAGGGGCGCCGGGGAGCTGTTTTTT | CASNPLTSGRGAGELFF
TRBJ1-1 | few | TRBV19 | . | TGTGCCAGTATCTCCCCGGGTACTGAAGCTTTCTTT | CASISPGTEAFF
TRBJ1-2 | . | TRBV3-1/TRBV3-2 | . | TGTGCCAGCAGCCAAGCCCGGACAGCGTTTTATGGCTACACCTTC | CASSQARTAFYGYTF
TRBJ2-1 | . | TRBV10-1 | . | TGCGCCAGCAGTGAGATTTGTGGTAAGGGGTACAATGAGCAGTTCTTC | CASSEICGKGYNEQFF
TRBJ2-3 | . | TRBV7-8 | TRBD2 | TGTGCCAGCAGCTACGGAGCGGGGGGGACAGATACGCAGTATTTT | CASSYGAGGTDTQYF
TRBJ2-7 | . | TRBV18 | . | TGTGCCAGCTCACCACAAAGGGGGTCCCACGAGCAGTACTTC | CASSPQRGSHEQYF
TRBJ1-2 | once | TRBV3-1/TRBV3-2 | . | TGTGCCAGCAGCCAAGGTGGGGCTGCGTACTATGGCTACACCTTC | CASSQGGAAYYGYTF
TRBJ1-3 | . | TRBV5-6 | . | TGTGCCAGCAGCTTCTTGACAGCCTCTGGAAACACCATATATTTT | CASSFLTASGNTIYF
TRBJ2-2 | . | TRBV6-4 | TRBD2 | TGTGCCAGCAGTGACTCAAAGCGGGGGAACACCGGGGAGCTGTTTTTT | CASSDSKRGNTGELFF
TRBJ1-5 | . | TRBV7-8 | . | TGTGCCAGCAGCTTAGTTGGGGGGACGAGCAATCAGCCCCAGCATTTT | CASSLVGGTSNQPQHF
TRBJ2-1 | once | TRBV19 | TRBD1 | TGTGCCAGTAGTTTCGGTTCAGGGGGACGAGACAATGAGCAGTTCTTC | CASSFGSGGRDNEQFF
TRBJ1-6 | . | TRBV11-2 | TRBD1 | TGTGCCAGCAGAACAGGGACAGCCGATAATTCACCCCTCCACTTT | CASRTGTADNSPLHF
TRBJ2-1 | . | TRBV10-3 | TRBD2 | TGTGCCATCAGCCGACTAGCGGGGGTATCCTACAATGAGCAGTTCTTC | CAISRLAGVSYNEQFF
TRBJ1-1 | once | TRBV28 | TRBD1 | TGTGCCAGCACCCGCGGAGGGGACAGGGATGCTTTCTTT | CASTRGGDRDAFF
TRBJ2-7 | . | TRBV12-3/TRBV12-4 | . | TGTGCCAGCAGTTTAGTCGACGAGCAGTACTTC | CASSLVDEQYF
TRBJ1-4 | . | TRBV27 | . | TGTGCCAGCGCTAGGGGAGGGGATGAAAAACTGTTTTTT | CASARGGDEKLFF
TRBJ1-1 | . | TRBV9 | . | TGTGCCAGCAGCGTAGTACCAGAACTGAACACTGAAGCTTTCTTT | CASSVVPELNTEAFF
TRBJ2-1 | . | TRBV10-3 | TRBD2 | TGTGCCATCAGTAATATAGCGGGGAGCTCCTACAATGAGCAGTTCTTC | CAISNIAGSSYNEQFF